This TCR beta chain is from a study of T cell responses to AZD1222 COVID-19 vaccine. Study results and limitations: Baseline testing showed seropositivity in only a handful of AZD1222 recipients. Repertoires were collected only later (after the peak T cell response had occurred).

Sequenced by immunoSEQ multiplex PCR; TCRdb stores in-frame clones only, minus some. The repertoire holds roughly 260,000 clones, with roughly 93% as singletons. Germline CDR1 is SGHDT and CDR2 is YYEEEE. The CDR3 sequence is 19 residues long. V was trimmed by 1 base and J by 0 bases, leaving 20 bases between them. Worth noting for this clone: No antigen is known for it.

The clonotype originates from an adult in good health. The starting material was peripheral blood, obtained on day 0 of AZD1222 vaccination. The chain couples TRBV5-6 to TRBJ1-5, with D tentatively TRBD1 (6 bases). The CDR3 coding sequence is TGTGCCAGCAGCTTGTGGGTAAGCGAACAGGGATATAGCAATCAGCCCCAGCATTTT. Protein sequence: CASSLWVSEQGYSNQPQHF. The entire variable domain, with the rest obtained from reference TRBV5-6 and TRBJ1-5, is as follows: DAGVTQSPTHLIKTRGQQVTLRCSPKSGHDTVSWYQQALGQGPQFIFQYYEEEERQRGNFPDRFSGHQFPNYSSELNVNALLLGDSALYLCASSLWVSEQGYSNQPQHFGDGTRLSIL.